These 18 T cell receptor beta chains came from one sample sequenced in a study of T cells in Graves' hyperthyroidism and ophthalmopathy. The source material, RNA transcripts, was used to amplify TCR beta CDR3 regions. When the TCR CDR3 underwent first-round RT-PCR, the HTBI primer set was used. From the multiplex PCR reads, TCRdb called clonotypes with MiXCR, one entry per CDR3 protein. The table shows approximately 690,000 distinct CDR3 sequences, with around 20% occurring only once. The sequencing sample was made of blood. The receptors here all came from a man aged 25 to 40 with Graves' ophthalmopathy.

For this clonotype: One base away lies a much larger clone, so this may be a sequencing read error. V gene TRBV6-1 combines with J gene TRBJ2-3, with D possibly being TRBD2 (6 bases). The CDR3 is 13 residues long. The V and J ends lost 6 bases and 2 bases respectively, with 9 bases between them. Per germline, CDR1 MNHNS and CDR2 SASEGT. DNA for the CDR3: TGTGCCAGCAGAGGGGACTTCACAGATACGCAGTATTTT. Translation gives CASRGDFTDTQYF.

This clonotype was counted only a few times. The rearrangement joins TRBV28 to TRBJ2-2; TRBD2 matches at 10 bases. The CDR3 runs to 15 residues. Trimming removed 7 bases from V and 4 bases from J; junction bases left unmatched: 6. Per the germline V gene, CDR1 is MDHEN and CDR2 is SYDVKM. CDR3 protein: CASILAGGPTGELFF. The CDR3 DNA follows: TGTGCCAGCATATTAGCGGGAGGACCCACCGGGGAGCTGTTTTTT.

This clonotype was seen more than once but under ten times. This chain uses TRBV11-2 with TRBJ2-1; D unclear. The V end lost 4 bases, the J end lost 0 bases, and 16 bases lay between the germline ends. This CDR3 comprises 17 residues. Germline CDR1 reads SGHAT; CDR2 reads FQNNGV. The CDR3 DNA reads as TGTGCCAGCAGCTCCCATGGCAGCCTAAGCTCCTACAATGAGCAGTTCTTC. Amino acid sequence: CASSSHGSLSSYNEQFF.

This sequence joins TRBV7-9 and TRBJ2-5, with 15 nucleotides matching TRBD2. V shed 9 bases, J shed 4 bases, and the junction held 9 bases outside the gene matches. In germline, CDR1 is SEHNR, CDR2 FQNEAQ (reference sequence). The CDR3 loop spans 16 amino acids. The CDR3 nucleotides are TGTGCCAGAAGACCCGGACTAGCGGGAGGGGGAGAGACCCAGTACTTC. This gives the protein CARRPGLAGGGETQYF.

This clonotype occurred many times. A read error may produce the germline difference seen at one junction end. The genes are TRBV7-6 and TRBJ2-3; 7 bases are shared with TRBD1. Germline V lookup: CDR1 SGHVS, CDR2 FNYEAQ. The CDR3 totals 14 residues. The CDR3 loop reads CASSSGQGTDTQYF. The DNA for the CDR3 is TGCGCCAGCAGCTCCGGACAGGGCACAGATACGCAGTATTTT. The variable domain in full, completed from reference TRBV7-6 and TRBJ2-3, reads GAGVSQSPRYKVTKRGQDVALRCDPISGHVSLYWYRQALGQGPEFLTYFNYEAQQDKSGLPNDRFSAERPEGSISTLTIQRTEQRDSAMYRCASSSGQGTDTQYFGPGTRLTVL.

This clonotype was seen repeatedly, ten times or more. The chain recombines TRBV3-1 with TRBJ2-3; D unclear. The germline V gene has CDR1 LGHDT and CDR2 YNNKEL (reference sequence). V was cut by 8 bases and J by 6 bases, with 18 bases left in between. There are 14 residues in the CDR3. CDR3 in amino acids: CASGPDPRRDTQYF. CDR3 sequence (DNA): TGTGCCAGCGGTCCGGACCCGCGGCGGGATACGCAGTATTTT.

Concerning this clonotype itself: A much larger clonotype is one base distant, so this may be a read error. CDR3 sequence: CASSFGGGQVSYEQYF. CDR3 DNA sequence: TGTGCCAGCAGTTTTGGAGGGGGACAGGTCTCCTACGAGCAGTACTTC. The genes are TRBV28 and TRBJ2-7, with TRBD1 matching 8 bases. J gave up 0 bases and V 3 bases, and 7 bases lay outside the gene matches. This CDR3 spans 16 amino acids. The germline V gene has CDR1 MDHEN and CDR2 SYDVKM.

This clonotype was found many times. The chain carries TRBV11-2 and TRBJ2-7, with 12 bases lining up with TRBD2. From germline, CDR1 is SGHAT and CDR2 FQNNGV. J gave up 9 bases and V 0 bases, and 6 bases lay outside the gene matches. There are 15 residues in the CDR3. DNA for the CDR3: TGTGCCAGCAGCTTAGACTGGACTAGCGGGATCGGGCAGTACTTC. Its translation: CASSLDWTSGIGQYF. The full variable domain, its missing parts supplied by reference TRBV11-2 and TRBJ2-7, is EAGVAQSPRYKIIEKRQSVAFWCNPISGHATLYWYQQILGQGPKLLIQFQNNGVVDDSQLPKDRFSAERLKGVDSTLKIQPAKLEDSAVYLCASSLDWTSGIGQYFGPGTRLTVT.

The sample holds many counts of this clonotype. The V gene is TRBV20-1, the J gene TRBJ1-2; D is undetermined. The CDR3 spans 14 residues. Between the trimmed V and J ends, which lost 1 base and 8 bases, there was a span of 17 bases. The germline V gene has CDR1 DFQATT and CDR2 SNEGSKA (reference sequence). DNA for the CDR3: TGCAGTGCTAGAGGGGATCTCAATCGTGGCGGCTACACCTTC. It translates to CSARGDLNRGGYTF.

At least ten counts were recorded for this clonotype. The J gene is TRBJ1-3, the V gene TRBV20-1, with D hard to call. The V end lost 3 bases, the J end lost 0 bases, and 6 bases lay between the germline ends. The CDR3 loop spans 13 amino acids. The germline CDR1 and CDR2 sequences are DFQATT and SNEGSKA (reference sequence). DNA of the CDR3: TGCAGTGCTAGCTCCGGCTCTGGAAACACCATATATTTT. It codes for CSASSGSGNTIYF.

The V gene is TRBV27, the J gene TRBJ2-1; 7 positions match TRBD2. CDR3 length: 11 residues. Trimming at V came to 10 bases and at J to 14 bases, leaving 11 bases not matched to a gene. Germline CDR1 and CDR2: MNHEY and SMNVEV (reference sequence). CDR3 sequence (DNA): TGTGCCAACTCCCGGGAGGACTTAAAGTTCTTC. Protein product: CANSREDLKFF.

The V call is TRBV20-1, the J call TRBJ1-1, with TRBD1 matching 8 bases. Germline trimming cut 0 bases from V and 3 bases from J; bases unmatched to any gene: 0. The length of the CDR3 is 13 residues. From germline, CDR1 is DFQATT and CDR2 SNEGSKA (reference sequence). CDR3: CSARDRGHTEAFF. The CDR3 coding sequence is TGCAGTGCTAGAGACAGGGGGCACACTGAAGCTTTCTTT.

The rearrangement joins TRBV10-3 to TRBJ2-4; TRBD1 is a possible D gene (6 bases). The germline V and J ends were trimmed by 0 bases and 0 bases, with 12 bases remaining between them. Germline CDR1 is ENHRY and CDR2 is SYGVKD. This CDR3 has 17 amino acids. The CDR3 region is CAISESWGRGAKNIQYF. In DNA, the CDR3 is TGTGCCATCAGTGAGTCGTGGGGCAGGGGAGCCAAAAACATTCAGTACTTC.

This clonotype occurred many times. The chain joins TRBV2 to TRBJ2-1; D is possibly TRBD2 (5 bases). This CDR3 region has 13 residues. The V end lost 7 bases, the J end lost 10 bases, and 17 bases lay between the germline ends. Germline CDR1 and CDR2: SNHLY and FYNNEI. CDR3 sequence reads: CASTWTGKGEQFF. The CDR3 DNA follows: TGTGCCAGCACCTGGACTGGCAAAGGAGAGCAGTTCTTC.

The J gene is TRBJ2-7, the V gene TRBV28; a possible D gene is TRBD2 (5 bases). V lost 3 bases, J lost 0 bases, and 12 bases lay in between. The CDR3 has 15 amino acids. Germline V gene lookup returns CDR1 MDHEN and CDR2 SYDVKM. The CDR3 DNA is TGTGCCAGCAGTTTGAGAGAGAGCGGCTCCTACGAGCAGTACTTC. Translating it yields CASSLRESGSYEQYF.

This clonotype was detected only a few times. The CDR3 is CSARDPTSGRGVDTQYF. The CDR3 DNA sequence: TGCAGTGCTAGAGACCCTACTAGCGGGAGGGGTGTAGATACGCAGTATTTT. The V and J genes are TRBV20-1 and TRBJ2-3; 13 bases align to TRBD2. In germline, CDR1 is DFQATT, CDR2 SNEGSKA (reference sequence). This CDR3 spans 17 amino acids. V trimming: 0 bases; J trimming: 5 bases; junction bases outside the gene matches: 8.

This clonotype was seen more than once but under ten times. This chain links TRBV27 with TRBJ1-1; tentative D call: TRBD1 (5 bases). The germline CDR1 and CDR2 sequences are MNHEY and SMNVEV (reference sequence). The V gene lost 0 bases and the J gene lost 1 base, with 6 bases spanning the gap. The CDR3 consists of 14 residues. CDR3 sequence (DNA): TGTGCCAGCAGTTTATCTAGGGGGAACACTGAAGCTTTCTTT. Amino acid sequence: CASSLSRGNTEAFF.

This clonotype has more than one count but fewer than ten. An end of the junction does not agree with germline; a read error may underlie this. J is TRBJ2-3 and V is TRBV29-1, with TRBD2 as a possible D gene (5 bases). The germline V gene encodes CDR1 SQVTM and CDR2 ANQGSEA. This CDR3 comprises 11 residues. The CDR3 DNA reads TGTAGCGTTGTAATCAGGGATACGCAGTATTTT. Its translation: CSVVIRDTQYF.